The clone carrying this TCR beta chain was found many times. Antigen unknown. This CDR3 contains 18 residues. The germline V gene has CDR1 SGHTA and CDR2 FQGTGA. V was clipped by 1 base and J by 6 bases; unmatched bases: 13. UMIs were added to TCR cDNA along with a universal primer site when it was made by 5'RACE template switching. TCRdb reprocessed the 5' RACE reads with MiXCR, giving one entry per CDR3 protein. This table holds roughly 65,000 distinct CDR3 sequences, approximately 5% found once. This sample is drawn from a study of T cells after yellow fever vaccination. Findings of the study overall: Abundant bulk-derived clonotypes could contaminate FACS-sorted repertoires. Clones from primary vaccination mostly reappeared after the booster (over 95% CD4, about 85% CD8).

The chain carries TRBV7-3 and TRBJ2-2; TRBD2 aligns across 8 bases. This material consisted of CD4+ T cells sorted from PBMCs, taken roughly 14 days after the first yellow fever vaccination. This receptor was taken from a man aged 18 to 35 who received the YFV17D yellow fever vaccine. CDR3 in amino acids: CASSLSSAGVTEAGELFF. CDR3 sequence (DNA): TGTGCCAGCAGCTTAAGTTCAGCGGGGGTAACCGAGGCCGGGGAGCTGTTTTTT.